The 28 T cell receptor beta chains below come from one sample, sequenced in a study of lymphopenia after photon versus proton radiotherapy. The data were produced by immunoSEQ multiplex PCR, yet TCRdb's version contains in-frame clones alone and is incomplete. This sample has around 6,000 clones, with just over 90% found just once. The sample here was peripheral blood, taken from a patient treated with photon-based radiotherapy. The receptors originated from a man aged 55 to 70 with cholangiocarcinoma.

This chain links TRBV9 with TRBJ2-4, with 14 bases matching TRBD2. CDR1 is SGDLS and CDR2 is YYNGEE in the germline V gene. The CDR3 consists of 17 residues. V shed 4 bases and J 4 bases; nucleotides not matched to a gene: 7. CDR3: CASSPGTSGSTKNIQYF. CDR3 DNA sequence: TGTGCCAGCAGCCCAGGGACTAGCGGGAGCACAAAAAACATTCAGTACTTC. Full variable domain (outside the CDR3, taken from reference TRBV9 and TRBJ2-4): DSGVTQTPKHLITATGQRVTLRCSPRSGDLSVYWYQQSLDQGLQFLIQYYNGEERAKGNILERFSAQQFPDLHSELNLSSLELGDSALYFCASSPGTSGSTKNIQYFGAGTRLSVL.

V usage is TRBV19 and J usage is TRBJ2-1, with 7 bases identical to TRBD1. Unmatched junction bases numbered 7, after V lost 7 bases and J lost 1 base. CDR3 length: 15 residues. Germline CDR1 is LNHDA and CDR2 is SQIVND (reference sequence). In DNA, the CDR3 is TGTGCCAGTACTTGGGGACAGAATTCCTACAATGAGCAGTTCTTC. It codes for CASTWGQNSYNEQFF. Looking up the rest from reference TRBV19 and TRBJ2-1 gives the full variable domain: DGGITQSPKYLFRKEGQNVTLSCEQNLNHDAMYWYRQDPGQGLRLIYYSQIVNDFQKGDIAEGYSVSREKKESFPLTVTSAQKNPTAFYLCASTWGQNSYNEQFFGPGTRLTVL.

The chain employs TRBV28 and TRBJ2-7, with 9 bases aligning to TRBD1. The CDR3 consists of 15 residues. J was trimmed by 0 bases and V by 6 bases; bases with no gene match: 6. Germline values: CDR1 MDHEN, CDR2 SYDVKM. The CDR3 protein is CASSTGQGVSYEQYF. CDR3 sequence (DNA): TGTGCCAGCAGCACGGGACAGGGCGTCTCCTACGAGCAGTACTTC. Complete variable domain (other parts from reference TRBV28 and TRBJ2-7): DVKVTQSSRYLVKRTGEKVFLECVQDMDHENMFWYRQDPGLGLRLIYFSYDVKMKEKGDIPEGYSVSREKKERFSLILESASTNQTSMYLCASSTGQGVSYEQYFGPGTRLTVT.

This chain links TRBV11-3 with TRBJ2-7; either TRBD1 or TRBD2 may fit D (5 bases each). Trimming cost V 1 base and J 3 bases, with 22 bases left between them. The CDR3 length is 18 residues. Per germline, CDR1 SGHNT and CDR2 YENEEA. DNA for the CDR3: TGTGCCAGCAGCTTAGCCCTTACGGGGCAGCCAAGACTCTACGAGCAGTACTTC. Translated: CASSLALTGQPRLYEQYF.

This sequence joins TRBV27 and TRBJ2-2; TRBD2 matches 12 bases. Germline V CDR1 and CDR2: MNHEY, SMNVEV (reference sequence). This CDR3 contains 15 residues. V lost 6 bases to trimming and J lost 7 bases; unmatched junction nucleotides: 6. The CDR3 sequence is CASRRLAGDYGELFF. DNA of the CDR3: TGTGCCAGCAGAAGACTAGCGGGAGATTACGGGGAGCTGTTTTTT.

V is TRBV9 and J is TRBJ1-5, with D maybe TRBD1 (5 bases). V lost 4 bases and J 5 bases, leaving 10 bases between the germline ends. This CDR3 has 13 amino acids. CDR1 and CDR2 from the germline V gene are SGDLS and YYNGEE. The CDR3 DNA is TGTGCCAGCAGCCGGGACTCCCATCAGCCCCAGCATTTT. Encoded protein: CASSRDSHQPQHF.

Here the CDR3 reads CSVEAARGTEAFF. As DNA, the CDR3 is TGCAGCGTTGAAGCCGCCAGGGGCACTGAAGCTTTCTTT. The rearrangement uses TRBV29-1 and TRBJ1-1; tentative D call: TRBD1 (6 bases). This CDR3 contains 13 residues. Between the trimmed V and J ends, which lost 1 base and 4 bases, there was a span of 10 bases. CDR1 and CDR2 (germline): SQVTM, ANQGSEA.

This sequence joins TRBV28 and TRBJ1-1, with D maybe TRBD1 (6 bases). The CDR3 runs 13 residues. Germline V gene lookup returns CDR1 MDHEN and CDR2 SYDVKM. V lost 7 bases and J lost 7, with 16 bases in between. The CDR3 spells CASITPGHVEAFF. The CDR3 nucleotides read TGTGCCAGCATTACCCCGGGACATGTTGAAGCTTTCTTT.

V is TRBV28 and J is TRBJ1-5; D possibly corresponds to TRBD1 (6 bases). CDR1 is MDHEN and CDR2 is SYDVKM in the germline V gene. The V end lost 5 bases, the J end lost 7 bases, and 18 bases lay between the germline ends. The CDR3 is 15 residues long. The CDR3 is CASSLGGVAWQPQHF. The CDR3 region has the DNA TGTGCCAGCAGTCTAGGGGGGGTGGCCTGGCAGCCCCAGCATTTT.

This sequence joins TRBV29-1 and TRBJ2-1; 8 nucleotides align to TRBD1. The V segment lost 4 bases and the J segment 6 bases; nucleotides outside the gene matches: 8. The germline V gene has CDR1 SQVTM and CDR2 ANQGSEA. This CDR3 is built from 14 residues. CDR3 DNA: TGCAGCGTTGGCGACAGGGGTGTCTTCAATGAGCAGTTCTTC. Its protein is CSVGDRGVFNEQFF.

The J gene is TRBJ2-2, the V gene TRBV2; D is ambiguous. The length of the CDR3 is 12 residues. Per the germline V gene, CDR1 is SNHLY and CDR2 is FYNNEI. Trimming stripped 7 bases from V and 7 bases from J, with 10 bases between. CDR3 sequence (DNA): TGTGCCAGCACCGTTCCCATCGGGGAGCTGTTTTTT. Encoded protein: CASTVPIGELFF. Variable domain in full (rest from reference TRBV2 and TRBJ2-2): EPEVTQTPSHQVTQMGQEVILRCVPISNHLYFYWYRQILGQKVEFLVSFYNNEISEKSEIFDDQFSVERPDGSNFTLKIRSTKLEDSAMYFCASTVPIGELFFGEGSRLTVL.

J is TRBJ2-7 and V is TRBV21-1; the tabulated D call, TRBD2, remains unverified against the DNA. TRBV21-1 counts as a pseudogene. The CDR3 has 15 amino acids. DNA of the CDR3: TGTGCCAGCAGCCATCTAAGCGGGAGCTTTAACGAGCAGTACTTC. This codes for CASSHLSGSFNEQYF.

The DNA of the CDR3 is TGTGCCAGTAGCCTCGACAGGGTGGCATATGGCTACACCTTC. It encodes CASSLDRVAYGYTF. V is TRBV19 and J is TRBJ1-2, with 7 bases that match TRBD1. The V and J ends lost 6 bases and 5 bases, in that order; junction bases with no gene match: 9. This CDR3 region has 14 residues. Per the germline V gene, CDR1 is LNHDA and CDR2 is SQIVND (reference sequence).

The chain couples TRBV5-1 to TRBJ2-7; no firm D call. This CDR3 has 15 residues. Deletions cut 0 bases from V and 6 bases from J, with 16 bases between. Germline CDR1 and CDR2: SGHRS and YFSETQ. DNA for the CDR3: TGCGCCAGCAGCTTGGGTGAACTCGACGGCTCCGAGCAGTACTTC. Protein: CASSLGELDGSEQYF.

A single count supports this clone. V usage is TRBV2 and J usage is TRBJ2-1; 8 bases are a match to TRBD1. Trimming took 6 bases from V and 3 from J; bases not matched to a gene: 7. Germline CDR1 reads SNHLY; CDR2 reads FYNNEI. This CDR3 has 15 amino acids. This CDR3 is CASRAQQGGYNEQFF. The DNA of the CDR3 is TGTGCCAGCAGGGCGCAACAGGGGGGCTACAATGAGCAGTTCTTC. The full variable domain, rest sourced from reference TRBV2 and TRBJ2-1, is EPEVTQTPSHQVTQMGQEVILRCVPISNHLYFYWYRQILGQKVEFLVSFYNNEISEKSEIFDDQFSVERPDGSNFTLKIRSTKLEDSAMYFCASRAQQGGYNEQFFGPGTRLTVL.

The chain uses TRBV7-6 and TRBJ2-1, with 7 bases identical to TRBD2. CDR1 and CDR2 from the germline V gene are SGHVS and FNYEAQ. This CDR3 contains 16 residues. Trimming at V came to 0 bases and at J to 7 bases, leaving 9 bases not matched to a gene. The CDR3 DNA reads TGTGCCAGCAGCTTAGCGCTCCTAGCGGTGAAGAATGAGCAGTTCTTC. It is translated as CASSLALLAVKNEQFF.

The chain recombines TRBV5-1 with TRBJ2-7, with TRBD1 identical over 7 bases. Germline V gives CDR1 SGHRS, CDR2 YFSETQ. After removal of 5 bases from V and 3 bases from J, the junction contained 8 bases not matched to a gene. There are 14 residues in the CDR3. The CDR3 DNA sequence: TGCGCCAGCAGTTTCGGGACAGCGATCTACGAGCAGTACTTC. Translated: CASSFGTAIYEQYF. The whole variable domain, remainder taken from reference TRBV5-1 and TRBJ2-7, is KAGVTQTPRYLIKTRGQQVTLSCSPISGHRSVSWYQQTPGQGLQFLFEYFSETQRNKGNFPGRFSGRQFSNSRSEMNVSTLELGDSALYLCASSFGTAIYEQYFGPGTRLTVT.

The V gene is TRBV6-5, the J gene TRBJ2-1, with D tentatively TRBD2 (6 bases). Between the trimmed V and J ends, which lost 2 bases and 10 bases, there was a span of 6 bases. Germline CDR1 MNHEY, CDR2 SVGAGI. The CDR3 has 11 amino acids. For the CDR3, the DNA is TGTGCCAGCAGTTACGCGGGAGAGCAGTTCTTC. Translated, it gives CASSYAGEQFF.

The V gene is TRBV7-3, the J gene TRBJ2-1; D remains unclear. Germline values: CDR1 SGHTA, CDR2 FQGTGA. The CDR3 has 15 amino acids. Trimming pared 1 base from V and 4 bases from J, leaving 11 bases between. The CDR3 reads CASSLMGRSYNEQFF. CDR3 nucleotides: TGTGCCAGCAGCTTAATGGGCAGGTCTTACAATGAGCAGTTCTTC.

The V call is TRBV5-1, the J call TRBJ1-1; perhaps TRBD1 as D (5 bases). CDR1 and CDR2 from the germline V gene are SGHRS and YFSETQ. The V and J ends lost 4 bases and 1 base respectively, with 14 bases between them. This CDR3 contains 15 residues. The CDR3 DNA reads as TGCGCCAGCAGCCCCGGGGGGAATGAGAACACTGAAGCTTTCTTT. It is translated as CASSPGGNENTEAFF. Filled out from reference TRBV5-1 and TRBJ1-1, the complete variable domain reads KAGVTQTPRYLIKTRGQQVTLSCSPISGHRSVSWYQQTPGQGLQFLFEYFSETQRNKGNFPGRFSGRQFSNSRSEMNVSTLELGDSALYLCASSPGGNENTEAFFGQGTRLTVV.

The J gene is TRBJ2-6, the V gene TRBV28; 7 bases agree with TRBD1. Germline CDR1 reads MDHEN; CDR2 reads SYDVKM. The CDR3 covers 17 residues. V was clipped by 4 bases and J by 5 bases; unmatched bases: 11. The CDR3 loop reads CASSSSNRGVRANVLTF. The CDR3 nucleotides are TGTGCCAGCAGTTCTTCAAACAGGGGCGTGCGGGCCAACGTCCTGACTTTC.

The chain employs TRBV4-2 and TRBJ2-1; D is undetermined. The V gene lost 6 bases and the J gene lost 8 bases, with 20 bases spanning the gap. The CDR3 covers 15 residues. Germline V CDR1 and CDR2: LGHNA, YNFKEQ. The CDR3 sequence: CASRKPGHQMDEQFF. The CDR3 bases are TGTGCCAGCAGAAAACCGGGTCACCAGATGGATGAGCAGTTCTTC.

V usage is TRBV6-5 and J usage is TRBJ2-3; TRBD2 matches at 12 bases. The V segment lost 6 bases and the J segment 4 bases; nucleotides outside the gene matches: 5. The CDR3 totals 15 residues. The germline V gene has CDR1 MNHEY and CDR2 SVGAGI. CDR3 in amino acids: CASSPGLAGPDTQYF. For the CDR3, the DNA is TGTGCCAGCAGCCCCGGACTAGCGGGACCAGATACGCAGTATTTT.

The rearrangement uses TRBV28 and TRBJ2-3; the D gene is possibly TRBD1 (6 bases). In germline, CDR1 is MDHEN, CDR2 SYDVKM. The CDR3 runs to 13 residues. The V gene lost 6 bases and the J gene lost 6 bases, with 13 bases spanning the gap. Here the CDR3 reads CASRLQGFDTQYF. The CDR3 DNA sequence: TGTGCCAGCAGATTACAGGGTTTTGATACGCAGTATTTT.

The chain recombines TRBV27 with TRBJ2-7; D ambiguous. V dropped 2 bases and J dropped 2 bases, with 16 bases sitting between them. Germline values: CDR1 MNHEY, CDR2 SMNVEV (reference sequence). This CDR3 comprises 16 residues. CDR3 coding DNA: TGTGCCAGCAGTTTAGCAGGAAGGTACGGGCCCTACGAGCAGTACTTC. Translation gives CASSLAGRYGPYEQYF.

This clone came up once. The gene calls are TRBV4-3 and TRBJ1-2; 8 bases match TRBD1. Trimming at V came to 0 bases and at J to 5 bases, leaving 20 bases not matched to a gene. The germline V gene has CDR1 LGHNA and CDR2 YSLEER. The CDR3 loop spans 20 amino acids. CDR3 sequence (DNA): TGCGCCAGCAGCCAAGATCTACGGCAGGGGGCGTTGATCATGGGGTATGGCTACACCTTC. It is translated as CASSQDLRQGALIMGYGYTF.

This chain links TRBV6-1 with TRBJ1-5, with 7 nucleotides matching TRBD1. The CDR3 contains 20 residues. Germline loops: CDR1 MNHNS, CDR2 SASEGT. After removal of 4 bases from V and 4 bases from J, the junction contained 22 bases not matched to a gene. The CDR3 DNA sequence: TGTGCCAGCAGTGGACGAGGGGGCGAGGGTACCCCTAACGTAAATCAGCCCCAGCATTTT. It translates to CASSGRGGEGTPNVNQPQHF.

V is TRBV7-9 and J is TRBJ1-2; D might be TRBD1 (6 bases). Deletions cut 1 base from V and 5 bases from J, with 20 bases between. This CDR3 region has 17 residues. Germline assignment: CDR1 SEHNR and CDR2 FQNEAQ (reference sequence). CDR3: CASSLGFQGNIVYGYTF. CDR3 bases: TGTGCCAGCAGCTTAGGGTTTCAGGGGAATATTGTATATGGCTACACCTTC.